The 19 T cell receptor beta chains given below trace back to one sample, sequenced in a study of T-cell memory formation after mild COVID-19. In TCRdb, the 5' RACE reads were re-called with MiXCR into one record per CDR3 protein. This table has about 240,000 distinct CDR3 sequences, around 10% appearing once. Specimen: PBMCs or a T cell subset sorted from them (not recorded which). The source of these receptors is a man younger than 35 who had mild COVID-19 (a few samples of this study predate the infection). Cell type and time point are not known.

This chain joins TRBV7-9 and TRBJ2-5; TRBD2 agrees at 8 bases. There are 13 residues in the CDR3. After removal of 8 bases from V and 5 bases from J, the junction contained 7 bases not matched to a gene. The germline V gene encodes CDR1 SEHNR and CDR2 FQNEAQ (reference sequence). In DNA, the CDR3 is TGTGCCAGCGGTCGGGGGGGCAAGGAGACCCAGTACTTC. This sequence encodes CASGRGGKETQYF.

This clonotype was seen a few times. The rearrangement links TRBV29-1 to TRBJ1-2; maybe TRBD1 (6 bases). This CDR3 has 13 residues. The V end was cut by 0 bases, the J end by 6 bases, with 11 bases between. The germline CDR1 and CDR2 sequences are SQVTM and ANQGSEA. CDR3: CSVEDPGGDGYTF. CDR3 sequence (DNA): TGCAGCGTTGAAGATCCGGGGGGCGATGGCTACACCTTC.

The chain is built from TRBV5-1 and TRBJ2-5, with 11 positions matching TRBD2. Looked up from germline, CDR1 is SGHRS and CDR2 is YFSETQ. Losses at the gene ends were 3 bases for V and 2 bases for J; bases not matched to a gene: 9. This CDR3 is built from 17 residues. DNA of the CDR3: TGCGCCAGCAGCTCGCATCTAGCGGGGGGAGCACAAGAGACCCAGTACTTC. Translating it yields CASSSHLAGGAQETQYF.

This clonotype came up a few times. The CDR3 is CSVLLAGEGSYNEQFF. Here the CDR3 DNA reads TGCAGCGTTTTGTTAGCGGGGGAGGGGTCCTACAATGAGCAGTTCTTC. The rearrangement uses TRBV29-1 and TRBJ2-1; 9 bases are a match to TRBD2. There are 16 residues in the CDR3. Germline trimming cut 5 bases from V and 1 base from J; bases unmatched to any gene: 9. The V gene's germline CDR1 is SQVTM and CDR2 ANQGSEA.

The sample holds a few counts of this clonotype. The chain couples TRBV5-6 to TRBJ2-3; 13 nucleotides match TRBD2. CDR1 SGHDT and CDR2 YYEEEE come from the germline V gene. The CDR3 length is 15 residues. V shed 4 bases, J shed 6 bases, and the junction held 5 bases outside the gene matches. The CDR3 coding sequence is TGTGCCAGCAGCAAGGGACTAGCGGGGTGGGATACGCAGTATTTT. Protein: CASSKGLAGWDTQYF.

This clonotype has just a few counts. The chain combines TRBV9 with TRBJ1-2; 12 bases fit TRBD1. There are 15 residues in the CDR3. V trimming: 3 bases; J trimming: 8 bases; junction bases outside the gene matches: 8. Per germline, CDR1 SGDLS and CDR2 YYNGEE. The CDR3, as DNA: TGTGCCAGCAGCGCGGCCGGGACAGGGGGCGAGGGCTACACCTTC. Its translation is CASSAAGTGGEGYTF.

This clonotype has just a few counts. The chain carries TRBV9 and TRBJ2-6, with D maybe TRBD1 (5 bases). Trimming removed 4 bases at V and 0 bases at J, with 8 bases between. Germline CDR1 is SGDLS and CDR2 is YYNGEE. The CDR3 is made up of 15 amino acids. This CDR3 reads CASSLTDSGANVLTF. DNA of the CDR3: TGTGCCAGCAGCCTGACAGACTCTGGGGCCAACGTCCTGACTTTC. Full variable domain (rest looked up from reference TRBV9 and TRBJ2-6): DSGVTQTPKHLITATGQRVTLRCSPRSGDLSVYWYQQSLDQGLQFLIQYYNGEERAKGNILERFSAQQFPDLHSELNLSSLELGDSALYFCASSLTDSGANVLTFGAGSRLTVL.

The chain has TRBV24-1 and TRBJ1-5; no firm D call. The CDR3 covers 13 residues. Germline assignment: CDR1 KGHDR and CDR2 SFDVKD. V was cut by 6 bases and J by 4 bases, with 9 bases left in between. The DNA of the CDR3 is TGTGCCACCAGTCGCCGGGAGAATCAGCCCCAGCATTTT. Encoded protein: CATSRRENQPQHF.

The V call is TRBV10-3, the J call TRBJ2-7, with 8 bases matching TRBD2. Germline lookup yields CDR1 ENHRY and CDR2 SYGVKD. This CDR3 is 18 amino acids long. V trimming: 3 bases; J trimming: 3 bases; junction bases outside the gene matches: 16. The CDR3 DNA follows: TGTGCCATCAGTGATGTCCCCACCGGGGGGGGGTTACGCTACGAGCAGTACTTC. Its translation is CAISDVPTGGGLRYEQYF.

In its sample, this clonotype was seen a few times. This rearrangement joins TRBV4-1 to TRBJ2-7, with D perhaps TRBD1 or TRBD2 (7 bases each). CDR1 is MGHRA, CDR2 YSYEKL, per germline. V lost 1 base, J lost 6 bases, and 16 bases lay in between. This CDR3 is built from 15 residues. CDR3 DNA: TGCGCCAGCAGCCAAGTCCAGGGGGGGGGCCGCGAGCAGTACTTC. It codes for CASSQVQGGGREQYF.

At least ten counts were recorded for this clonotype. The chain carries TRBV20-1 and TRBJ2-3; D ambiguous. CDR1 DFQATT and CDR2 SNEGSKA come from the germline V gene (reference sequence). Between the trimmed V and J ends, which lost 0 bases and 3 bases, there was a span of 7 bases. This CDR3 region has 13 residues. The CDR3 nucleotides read TGCAGTGCTAGAGAATGGGCTACAGATACGCAGTATTTT. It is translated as CSAREWATDTQYF.

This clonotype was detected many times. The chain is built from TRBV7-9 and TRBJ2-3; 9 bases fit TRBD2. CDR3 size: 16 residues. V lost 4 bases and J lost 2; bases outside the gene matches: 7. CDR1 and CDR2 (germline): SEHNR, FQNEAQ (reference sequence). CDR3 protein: CASSSPTSGITDTQYF. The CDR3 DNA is TGTGCCAGCAGCTCTCCGACTAGCGGAATCACAGATACGCAGTATTTT. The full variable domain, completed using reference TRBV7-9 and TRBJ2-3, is DTGVSQNPRHKITKRGQNVTFRCDPISEHNRLYWYRQTLGQGPEFLTYFQNEAQLEKSRLLSDRFSAERPKGSFSTLEIQRTEQGDSAMYLCASSSPTSGITDTQYFGPGTRLTVL.

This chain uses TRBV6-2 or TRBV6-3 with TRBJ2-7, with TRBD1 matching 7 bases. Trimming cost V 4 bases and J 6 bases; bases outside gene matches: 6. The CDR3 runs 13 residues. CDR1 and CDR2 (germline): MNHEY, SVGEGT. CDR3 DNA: TGTGCCAGCAGTTCCCGACAGGGTGCCGAGCAGTACGTC. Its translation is CASSSRQGAEQYV.

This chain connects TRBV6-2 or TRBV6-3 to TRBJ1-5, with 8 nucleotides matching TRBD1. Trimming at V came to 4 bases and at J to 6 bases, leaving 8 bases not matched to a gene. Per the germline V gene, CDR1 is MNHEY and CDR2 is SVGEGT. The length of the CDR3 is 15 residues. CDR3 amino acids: CASSFWTGTSQPQHF. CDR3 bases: TGTGCCAGCAGTTTCTGGACAGGGACGTCTCAGCCCCAGCATTTT.

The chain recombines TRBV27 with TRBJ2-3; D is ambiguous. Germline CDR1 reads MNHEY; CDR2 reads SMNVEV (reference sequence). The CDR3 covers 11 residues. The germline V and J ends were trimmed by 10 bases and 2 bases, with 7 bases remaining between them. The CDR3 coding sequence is TGTGCCACGAGGATCACAGATACGCAGTATTTT. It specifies CATRITDTQYF.

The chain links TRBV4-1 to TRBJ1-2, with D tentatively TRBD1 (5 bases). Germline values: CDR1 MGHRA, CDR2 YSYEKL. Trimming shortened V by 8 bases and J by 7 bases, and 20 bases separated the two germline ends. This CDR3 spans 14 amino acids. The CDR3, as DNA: TGCGCCAGCCAAGCCGGGGCTCCTATGGGTGGCTACACCTTC. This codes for CASQAGAPMGGYTF.

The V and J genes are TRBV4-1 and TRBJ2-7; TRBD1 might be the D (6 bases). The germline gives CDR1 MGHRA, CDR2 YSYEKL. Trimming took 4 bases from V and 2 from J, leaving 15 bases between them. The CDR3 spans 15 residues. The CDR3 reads CASSPGGGTTYEQYF. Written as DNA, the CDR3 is TGCGCCAGCAGCCCTGGGGGTGGGACAACCTACGAGCAGTACTTC.

The CDR3 sequence is CASSLNQGGETQYF. Here the CDR3 DNA reads TGTGCCAGCAGCTTGAACCAAGGGGGCGAGACCCAGTACTTC. The J gene is TRBJ2-5, the V gene TRBV5-6; 7 nucleotides line up with TRBD1. CDR3 length equals 14 residues. The germline CDR1 and CDR2 sequences are SGHDT and YYEEEE. V shed 1 base and J 5 bases; nucleotides not matched to a gene: 5.

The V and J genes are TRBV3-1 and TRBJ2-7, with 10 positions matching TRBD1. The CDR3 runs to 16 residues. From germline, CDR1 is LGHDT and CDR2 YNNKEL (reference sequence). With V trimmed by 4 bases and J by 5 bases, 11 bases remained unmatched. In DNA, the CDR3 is TGTGCCAGCAGCCTTCTTTGGGGACAGGGGAGGAACGAGCAGTACTTC. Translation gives CASSLLWGQGRNEQYF.